One and the same sample provided the 17 T cell receptor beta chains below, sequenced in a study of Graves' ophthalmopathy and Graves' hyperthyroidism (dated by TCRdb to 2016 to 2018). Instrument used: Illumina HiSeq 2000. For repertoire sequencing, TCR beta CDR3 regions were amplified from RNA transcripts. The first round was an RT-PCR using HTBI primers with the Qiagen OneStep RT-PCR kit, and this first round was followed by a second-round multiplex PCR, then size selection and purification. Through fastp at Q25 and MiXCR, TCRdb rebuilt clones from the public reads, retaining in-frame beta chains. All rows with the same CDR3 protein become a single entry with the most common DNA and genes. This sample is represented by 350,000 to 400,000 distinct CDR3 sequences; around 19% of them were singletons. The ten biggest clones cover 1.6% of the sample. Sequencing was done on a sample of peripheral blood. All receptors derive from a woman between 18 and 30 years old with Graves' ophthalmopathy. Donor details come from another sample of the same person, matched by shared clones.

This chain connects TRBV5-4 to TRBJ2-7, with D unclear. Trimming pared 2 bases from V and 3 bases from J, leaving 15 bases between. The CDR3 sequence is 15 residues long. CDR1 and CDR2 (germline): SGHNT, YYREEE (reference sequence). The CDR3 coding sequence is TGTGCCAGCAGCTTTCAGCAAGGTCACGTCTACGAGCAGTACTTC. Amino acid sequence: CASSFQQGHVYEQYF.

This clonotype was detected many times. V is TRBV5-4 and J is TRBJ2-5; D is unclear. The CDR3 contains 15 residues. Trimming stripped 0 bases from V and 2 bases from J, with 11 bases between. Germline V gene lookup returns CDR1 SGHNT and CDR2 YYREEE (reference sequence). The CDR3 region has the DNA TGTGCCAGCAGCTTGGCGACGGCTGTACAAGAGACCCAGTACTTC. It specifies CASSLATAVQETQYF.

The chain combines TRBV28 with TRBJ1-1; D gene uncertain. Germline values: CDR1 MDHEN, CDR2 SYDVKM. CDR3 size: 15 residues. V was clipped by 4 bases and J by 3 bases, with 15 bases between them. CDR3 sequence reads: CASSSIQVLDTEAFF. The CDR3 bases are TGTGCCAGCAGTTCTATTCAGGTACTGGACACTGAAGCTTTCTTT.

This clonotype occurred many times. The chain recombines TRBV19 with TRBJ2-7; 10 bases are shared with TRBD1. Germline V gene data show CDR1 as LNHDA and CDR2 as SQIVND (reference sequence). V lost 6 bases to trimming and J lost 3 bases; unmatched junction nucleotides: 5. CDR3 size: 14 residues. Here the CDR3 DNA reads TGTGCCAGTAGGCCGGGACAGGGGAACTACGAGCAGTACTTC. Its translation is CASRPGQGNYEQYF.

The chain joins TRBV19 to TRBJ2-5, with D possibly TRBD1 on 6 matching bases. The CDR3 consists of 14 residues. CDR1 and CDR2 (germline): LNHDA, SQIVND (reference sequence). V was cut by 0 bases and J by 4 bases, with 9 bases left in between. The CDR3 protein is CASSIDGRGETQYF. DNA of the CDR3: TGTGCCAGTAGTATAGATGGCAGGGGAGAGACCCAGTACTTC.

This clonotype was recorded many times. This chain links TRBV29-1 with TRBJ2-7, with no clear D. This CDR3 has 12 residues. V was trimmed by 1 base and J by 2 bases, leaving 6 bases between them. CDR1 is SQVTM, CDR2 ANQGSEA, per germline. CDR3 loop: CSVEGLTYEQYF. CDR3 DNA: TGCAGCGTTGAAGGCCTGACCTACGAGCAGTACTTC.

The V and J genes are TRBV28 and TRBJ1-1, with D unclear. The germline V gene has CDR1 MDHEN and CDR2 SYDVKM. Trimming stripped 3 bases from V and 4 bases from J, with 15 bases between. The CDR3 contains 15 residues. CDR3 nucleotide sequence: TGTGCCAGCAGTTTCCCCACCGTTGTGGGCACTGAAGCTTTCTTT. Translated: CASSFPTVVGTEAFF.

At least ten counts were recorded for this clonotype. The rearrangement links TRBV12-3 or TRBV12-4 to TRBJ2-7, with D possibly matching TRBD2 (5 bases). V lost 10 bases to trimming and J lost 9 bases, with 25 bases between them. CDR3 length: 14 residues. CDR3 DNA sequence: TGTGCCACCACACATAGCGCCCGACCCGCCGGGCAGTACTTC. Its translation is CATTHSARPAGQYF.

This clonotype was recorded at least ten times. J is TRBJ1-1 and V is TRBV28; D is perhaps TRBD1 (5 bases). Germline loops: CDR1 MDHEN, CDR2 SYDVKM. V dropped 5 bases and J dropped 1 base, with 20 bases sitting between them. The CDR3 is 17 residues long. CDR3 in DNA: TGTGCCAGCAGTCCCCCGATCCGTTTCAGGGAGAACACTGAAGCTTTCTTT. Translated: CASSPPIRFRENTEAFF.

This clonotype has at least ten counts. V and J are TRBV5-1 and TRBJ1-1; TRBD1 aligns across 9 bases. The germline gives CDR1 SGHRS, CDR2 YFSETQ. Unmatched junction bases numbered 5, after V lost 4 bases and J lost 1 base. This CDR3 has 15 residues. The CDR3, as DNA: TGCGCCAGCAGCCCACAGGGGGCAGCGAACACTGAAGCTTTCTTT. Protein product: CASSPQGAANTEAFF.

This clonotype has a count of ten or more. V usage is TRBV30 and J usage is TRBJ1-6, with D perhaps matching TRBD1 (6 bases). Germline V gives CDR1 GTSNPN, CDR2 SVGIG (reference sequence). CDR3 length: 15 amino acids. Deletions cut 4 bases from V and 4 bases from J, with 14 bases between. The CDR3 bases are TGTGCCTGGAACCCCCGGGACACTTATAATTCACCCCTCCACTTT. Encoded protein: CAWNPRDTYNSPLHF.

This clonotype was found many times. This chain links TRBV29-1 with TRBJ1-1; perhaps TRBD1 as D (6 bases). Trimming removed 7 bases from V and 11 bases from J, with 35 bases in between. CDR1 is SQVTM and CDR2 is ANQGSEA in the germline V gene. The CDR3 runs 17 residues. The CDR3 sequence: CSATKGAGGPAGRVAFF. In DNA form, the CDR3 reads TGCAGCGCCACTAAAGGGGCGGGGGGGCCGGCCGGGAGGGTGGCTTTCTTT.

This clonotype was counted ten times or more. A read error may explain this, as a much larger clone is one base away. The J gene is TRBJ2-7, the V gene TRBV6-5; D remains ambiguous. In germline, CDR1 is MNHEY, CDR2 SVGAGI. The CDR3 runs 15 residues. This chain's CDR3 is CASSYGQVITYGQYF. Written as DNA, the CDR3 is TGTGCCAGCAGTTACGGGCAGGTTATTACCTACGGGCAGTACTTC.

This clonotype was counted ten times or more. The chain carries TRBV19 and TRBJ2-7; 7 nucleotides line up with TRBD2. The length of the CDR3 is 15 residues. V trimming: 3 bases; J trimming: 4 bases; junction bases outside the gene matches: 9. The germline V gene has CDR1 LNHDA and CDR2 SQIVND (reference sequence). The CDR3 nucleotides are TGTGCCAGTAGTATGGGCCTAGCGGTCCAATACGAGCAGTACTTC. As protein: CASSMGLAVQYEQYF.

On this clonotype itself: This may be a read error, as it is one base from a much larger clone. The CDR3 sequence is CASSSRDLQGTQYF. The CDR3 bases are TGTGCCAGCAGCTCCCGGGACTTACAAGGGACCCAGTACTTC. This chain joins TRBV7-8 and TRBJ2-5; D may be TRBD2 (6 bases). Germline V gene data show CDR1 as SGHVS and CDR2 as FQNEAQ. The CDR3 spans 14 residues.

This clonotype was recorded at least ten times. An end of the junction does not agree with germline; a read error may underlie this. This chain connects TRBV6-2 or TRBV6-3 to TRBJ1-5; 11 bases align to TRBD1. The CDR3 contains 16 residues. The germline CDR1 and CDR2 sequences are MNHEY and SVGEGT. CDR3 coding DNA: TGTGCCAGCAGTTACTCGAGGACAGGGGGCAAGCAGCCCCAGCATTTT. It is translated as CASSYSRTGGKQPQHF.

This clonotype was recorded many times. This chain uses TRBV30 with TRBJ2-7; possible D gene TRBD1, 6 bases. CDR1 is GTSNPN, CDR2 SVGIG, per germline (reference sequence). This CDR3 is built from 12 residues. Trimming left V 4 bases short and J 4 bases short, with 11 bases between. The CDR3 loop is CAWNRDVYEQYF. The CDR3 DNA follows: TGTGCCTGGAACAGGGACGTTTACGAGCAGTACTTC.